The 21 T cell receptor beta chains reported below all come from one sample, sequenced in a study of molecular identifiers for immune sequencing clone quantification. Via MiXCR, TCRdb re-called the PCR reads, giving one row per CDR3 protein. The table includes 60,000 to 75,000 distinct CDR3 sequences, around 20% detected once. Sequenced input: naive CD8+ T cells from blood, with Jurkat cell RNA spiked in. Subset given: FACS-sorted CD8+CD4-CCR7+CD45RA+ naive T cells. The receptors were gathered from a human donor in good health. Some libraries in this study had Jurkat cell RNA spiked in.

The sample holds many counts of this clonotype. J is TRBJ2-3 and V is TRBV10-3; D is possibly TRBD1 (8 bases). V gave up 0 bases and J gave up 2 bases, with 12 bases separating them. The CDR3 consists of 16 residues. Germline CDR1 ENHRY, CDR2 SYGVKD. CDR3 nucleotides: TGTGCCATCAGTGAGTCAACAGGGGGGGTCACAGATACGCAGTATTTT. Protein: CAISESTGGVTDTQYF.

This clonotype was observed many times. The V and J genes are TRBV7-2 and TRBJ2-3; possibly TRBD2 for D (5 bases). The V gene lost 11 bases and the J gene lost 1 base, with 10 bases spanning the gap. The CDR3 consists of 12 residues. CDR1 and CDR2 (germline): SGHTA, FQGNSA. DNA of the CDR3: TGTGCCTGGGAGATGGGCACAGATACGCAGTATTTT. Translation gives CAWEMGTDTQYF.

This clonotype was recorded at least ten times. This sequence joins TRBV7-6 and TRBJ2-2; D is unclear. Trimming removed 1 base at V and 7 bases at J, with 7 bases between. Germline CDR1 SGHVS, CDR2 FNYEAQ. There are 13 residues in the CDR3. The CDR3 DNA follows: TGTGCCAGCAGCTTAGAATTAAGCGGGGAGCTGTTTTTT. It is translated as CASSLELSGELFF.

This clonotype has at least ten counts. The V call is TRBV6-5, the J call TRBJ2-4; D is unresolved. V lost 8 bases and J lost 1, with 12 bases in between. The CDR3 totals 14 residues. Looked up from germline, CDR1 is MNHEY and CDR2 is SVGAGI. DNA of the CDR3: TGTGCCAGCCCAGCTGGAGAGGCCAAAAACATTCAGTACTTC. Translated, it gives CASPAGEAKNIQYF.

This clonotype has ten or more counts. The J gene is TRBJ2-1, the V gene TRBV7-9; D ambiguous. The V end was cut by 6 bases, the J end by 8 bases, with 23 bases between. The germline CDR1 and CDR2 sequences are SEHNR and FQNEAQ (reference sequence). This CDR3 is 16 amino acids long. This CDR3 reads CASSSRAPLKPYEQFF. The DNA of the CDR3 is TGTGCCAGCAGTTCTAGGGCCCCCCTTAAGCCCTATGAGCAGTTCTTC.

This clonotype has ten or more counts. The rearrangement links TRBV19 to TRBJ1-4; D call uncertain. Trimming took off 7 bases at V and 6 bases at J, with 15 bases between the two ends. The germline V gene has CDR1 LNHDA and CDR2 SQIVND (reference sequence). The CDR3 length is 14 residues. CDR3 residues: CASMGTRAYEKLFF. As DNA, the CDR3 is TGTGCCAGTATGGGTACGCGAGCCTATGAAAAACTGTTTTTT.

In regard to this clonotype: A much more abundant neighbour one base away suggests this may be a read error. The CDR3 coding sequence is TGTGCCAGCAGTCCGTGCTTTGGGGGGAATCAGCCCCAGCATTTT. Translated: CASSPCFGGNQPQHF. The chain couples TRBV27 to TRBJ1-5; possible D gene TRBD1, 5 bases. This CDR3 comprises 15 residues. The germline V gene has CDR1 MNHEY and CDR2 SMNVEV (reference sequence). V was cut by 5 bases and J by 4 bases, with 15 bases left in between.

As to this clonotype: The CDR3 does not end in the conserved phenylalanine or tryptophan, so this is likely a read error. V and J are TRBV7-9 and TRBJ2-3; maybe TRBD1 (6 bases). V was trimmed by 5 bases and J by 4 bases, leaving 16 bases between them. CDR3 length: 15 residues. From germline, CDR1 is SEHNR and CDR2 FQNEAQ (reference sequence). The CDR3 is CASSPLQGFADTQYL. Here the CDR3 DNA reads TGTGCCAGCAGCCCCCTCCAGGGGTTTGCAGATACGCAGTATCTT.

This clonotype was counted at least ten times. The rearrangement joins TRBV28 to TRBJ2-4; a weak D match, TRBD1 (5 bases). This CDR3 region has 14 residues. From germline, CDR1 is MDHEN and CDR2 SYDVKM. Trimming took 3 bases from V and 8 from J, leaving 14 bases between them. CDR3 sequence reads: CASSFRVGPDIQYF. The CDR3 DNA is TGTGCCAGCAGTTTCCGCGTGGGGCCGGACATTCAGTACTTC.

This clonotype was seen many times. This chain joins TRBV27 and TRBJ2-3, with 8 bases fitting TRBD2. V lost 5 bases and J lost 3; bases outside the gene matches: 16. From germline, CDR1 is MNHEY and CDR2 SMNVEV (reference sequence). The CDR3 is made up of 18 amino acids. CDR3 bases: TGTGCCAGCAGTCCCGATAGATTCCGGGAGGGCCTAACAGATACGCAGTATTTT. This translates into CASSPDRFREGLTDTQYF.

In this sample, this clonotype turned up many times. The V call is TRBV7-3, the J call TRBJ2-5; possibly TRBD1 or TRBD2 for D (5 bases each). The germline V and J ends were trimmed by 4 bases and 10 bases, with 16 bases remaining between them. This CDR3 is built from 13 residues. CDR1 and CDR2 from the germline V gene are SGHTA and FQGTGA. CDR3 in amino acids: CASSWDHGLDQYF. The CDR3, as DNA: TGTGCCAGCAGCTGGGACCATGGGCTCGACCAGTACTTC.

This clonotype came up once. The V and J genes are TRBV5-6 and TRBJ2-1; possible D gene TRBD2, 6 bases. The germline V and J ends were trimmed by 0 bases and 7 bases, with 11 bases remaining between them. Germline V gives CDR1 SGHDT, CDR2 YYEEEE. This CDR3 is built from 14 residues. CDR3 region: CASSLGAAGNEQFF. CDR3 coding DNA: TGTGCCAGCAGCTTGGGAGCCGCGGGAAATGAGCAGTTCTTC.

The V call is TRBV5-4, the J call TRBJ1-1; weak D call: TRBD1 (5 bases). The ends were cut back, 10 bases at V and 4 bases at J, with 26 bases in the middle. Germline assignment: CDR1 SGHNT and CDR2 YYREEE (reference sequence). The CDR3 covers 16 residues. CDR3 loop: CAGYIRAGPPGTEAFF. In nucleotides, the CDR3 is TGTGCCGGCTACATTAGGGCAGGGCCCCCAGGCACTGAAGCTTTCTTT.

This clonotype was detected only a few times. This could be a read error, since a much larger clone is one nucleotide away. The V call is TRBV10-3, the J call TRBJ2-7; D is unclear. The germline CDR1 and CDR2 sequences are ENHRY and SYGVKD. V was cut by 6 bases and J by 0 bases, with 9 bases left in between. CDR3 length equals 13 residues. The CDR3 here is CAIRGSSSYEQYF. CDR3 DNA: TGTGCCATCAGGGGCAGTTCCTCCTACGAGCAGTACTTC.

This clonotype was seen a handful of times. V and J are TRBV4-1 and TRBJ2-1, with 11 positions matching TRBD1. The germline CDR1 and CDR2 sequences are MGHRA and YSYEKL. V was clipped by 6 bases and J by 7 bases; unmatched bases: 8. This CDR3 spans 15 amino acids. The CDR3 here is CASRPTGTGGNEQFF. The DNA of the CDR3 is TGCGCCAGCAGGCCAACCGGGACAGGGGGTAATGAGCAGTTCTTC.

There are a few counts of this clonotype. V and J are TRBV5-1 and TRBJ1-6; no firm D call. This CDR3 has 14 amino acids. Germline V CDR1 and CDR2: SGHRS, YFSETQ. V lost 2 bases to trimming and J lost 10 bases, with 13 bases between them. Here the CDR3 DNA reads TGCGCCAGCAGCTTCGACGACAACGGATCACCCCTCCACTTT. Protein product: CASSFDDNGSPLHF.

This clonotype has more than one count but fewer than ten. J is TRBJ2-2 and V is TRBV12-3 or TRBV12-4; tentatively, D is TRBD1 (6 bases). This CDR3 spans 16 amino acids. Trimming removed 6 bases at V and 2 bases at J, with 16 bases between. The CDR3 nucleotides read TGTGCCAGCAGCCTAGTTAGGGGGACAAACACCGGGGAGCTGTTTTTT. The encoded protein is CASSLVRGTNTGELFF.

At least ten counts were recorded for this clonotype. CDR3 amino acids: CAWRKSGLTDTQYF. The CDR3 DNA reads TGTGCCTGGAGAAAGAGCGGCCTCACAGATACGCAGTATTTT. V is TRBV30 and J is TRBJ2-3; perhaps TRBD2 as D (5 bases). CDR1 is GTSNPN and CDR2 is SVGIG in the germline V gene (reference sequence). V lost 3 bases and J lost 2, with 12 bases in between. The CDR3 extends over 14 amino acids.

This clonotype came up many times. The gene calls are TRBV27 and TRBJ2-3; weak D call: TRBD2 (5 bases). Trimming pared 4 bases from V and 9 bases from J, leaving 17 bases between. Germline CDR1 MNHEY, CDR2 SMNVEV (reference sequence). The CDR3 consists of 14 residues. CDR3 sequence reads: CASSSDRLAGTQYF. The CDR3 coding sequence is TGTGCCAGCAGTTCCGACCGCCTAGCTGGGACGCAGTATTTT.

This clonotype showed up many times. The rearrangement joins TRBV28 to TRBJ1-5; 9 positions agree with TRBD1. V lost 5 bases, J lost 2 bases, and 4 bases stayed unmatched. This CDR3 spans 15 amino acids. Germline V gives CDR1 MDHEN, CDR2 SYDVKM. The CDR3 loop is CASSRDREGNQPQHF. The CDR3 coding sequence is TGTGCCAGCAGTCGGGACAGGGAAGGCAATCAGCCCCAGCATTTT.

In the case of this clonotype: A much larger clone sits a single nucleotide away, making a read error possible. The chain is built from TRBV7-9 and TRBJ2-1, with TRBD2 as a possible D gene (6 bases). CDR1 is SEHNR, CDR2 FQNEAQ, per germline (reference sequence). V lost 8 bases, J lost 2 bases, and 13 bases lay in between. The CDR3 has 14 residues. The CDR3 DNA reads TGTGCCAGCGATGGGACGGGGGCCTACAATGAGCAGTTCTTC. It specifies CASDGTGAYNEQFF.